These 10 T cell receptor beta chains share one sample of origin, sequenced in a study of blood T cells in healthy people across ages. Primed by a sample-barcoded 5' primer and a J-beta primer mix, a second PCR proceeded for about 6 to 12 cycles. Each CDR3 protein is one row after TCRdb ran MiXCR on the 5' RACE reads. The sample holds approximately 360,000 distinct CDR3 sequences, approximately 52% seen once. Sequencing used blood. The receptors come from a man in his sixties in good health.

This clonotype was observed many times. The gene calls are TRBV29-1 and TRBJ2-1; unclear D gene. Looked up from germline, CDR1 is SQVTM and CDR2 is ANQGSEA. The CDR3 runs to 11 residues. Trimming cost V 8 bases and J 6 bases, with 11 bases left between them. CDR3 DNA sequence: TGCAGCTGTCACAGTCTCAATGAGCAGTTCTTC. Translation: CSCHSLNEQFF.

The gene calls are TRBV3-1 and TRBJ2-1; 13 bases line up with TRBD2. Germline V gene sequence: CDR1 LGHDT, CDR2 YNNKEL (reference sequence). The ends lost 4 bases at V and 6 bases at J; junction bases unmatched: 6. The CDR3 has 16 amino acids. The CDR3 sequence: CASSLPTSGGPNEQFF. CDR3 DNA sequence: TGTGCCAGCAGCCTTCCGACTAGCGGGGGGCCCAATGAGCAGTTCTTC.

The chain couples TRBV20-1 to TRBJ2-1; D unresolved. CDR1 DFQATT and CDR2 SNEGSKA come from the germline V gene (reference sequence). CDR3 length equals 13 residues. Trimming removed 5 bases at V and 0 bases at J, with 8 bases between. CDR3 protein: CSAPRSSYNEQFF. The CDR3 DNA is TGCAGTGCTCCTAGGAGCTCCTACAATGAGCAGTTCTTC.

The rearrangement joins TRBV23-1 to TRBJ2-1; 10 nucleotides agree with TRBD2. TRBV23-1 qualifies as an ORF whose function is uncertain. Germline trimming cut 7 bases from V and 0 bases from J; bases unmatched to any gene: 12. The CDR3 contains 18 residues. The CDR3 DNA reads TGCGCCAGCATTGTCACTAGCGGGACACCGAGCTCCTACAATGAGCAGTTCTTC. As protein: CASIVTSGTPSSYNEQFF.

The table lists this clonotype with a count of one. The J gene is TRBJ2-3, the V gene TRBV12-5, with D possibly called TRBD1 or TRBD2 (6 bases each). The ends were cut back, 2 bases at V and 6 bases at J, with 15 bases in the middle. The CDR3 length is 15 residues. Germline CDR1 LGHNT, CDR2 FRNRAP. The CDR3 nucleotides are TGTGCTAGTGGTTTGTCGGGGGCCCCCGGGGATACGCAGTATTTT. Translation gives CASGLSGAPGDTQYF.

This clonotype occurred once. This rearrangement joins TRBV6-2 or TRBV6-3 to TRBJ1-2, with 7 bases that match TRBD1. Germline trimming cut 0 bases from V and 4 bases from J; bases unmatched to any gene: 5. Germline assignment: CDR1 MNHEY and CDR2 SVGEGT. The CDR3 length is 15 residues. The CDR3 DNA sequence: TGTGCCAGCAGTTACTCCCCGGGACAGTCCTATGGCTACACCTTC. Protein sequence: CASSYSPGQSYGYTF.

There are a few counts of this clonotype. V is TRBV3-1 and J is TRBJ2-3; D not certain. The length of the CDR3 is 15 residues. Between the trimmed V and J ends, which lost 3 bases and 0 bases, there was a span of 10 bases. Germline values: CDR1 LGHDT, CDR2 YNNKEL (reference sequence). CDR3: CASSQALTSTDTQYF. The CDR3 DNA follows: TGTGCCAGCAGCCAGGCTCTGACTAGCACAGATACGCAGTATTTT.

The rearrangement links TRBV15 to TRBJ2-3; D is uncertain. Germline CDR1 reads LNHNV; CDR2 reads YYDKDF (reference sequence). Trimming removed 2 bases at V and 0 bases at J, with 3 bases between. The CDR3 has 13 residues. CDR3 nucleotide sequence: TGTGCCACCAGCAGACGTAGCACAGATACGCAGTATTTT. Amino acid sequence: CATSRRSTDTQYF.

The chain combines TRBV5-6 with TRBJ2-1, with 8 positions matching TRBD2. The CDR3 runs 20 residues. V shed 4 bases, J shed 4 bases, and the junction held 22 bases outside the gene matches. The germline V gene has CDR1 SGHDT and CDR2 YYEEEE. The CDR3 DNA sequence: TGTGCCAGCAGCGTGAAAAAGCCCAGCGGGGGCCTCTGGGGGTACAATGAGCAGTTCTTC. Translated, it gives CASSVKKPSGGLWGYNEQFF.

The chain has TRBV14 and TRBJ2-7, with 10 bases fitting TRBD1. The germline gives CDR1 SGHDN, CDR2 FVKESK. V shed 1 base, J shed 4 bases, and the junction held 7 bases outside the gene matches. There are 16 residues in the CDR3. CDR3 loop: CASSQAKGQGWYEQYF. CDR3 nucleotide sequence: TGTGCCAGCAGCCAAGCTAAGGGACAGGGGTGGTACGAGCAGTACTTC.